These 31 T cell receptor beta chains share one sample of origin, sequenced in a study of control samples from healthy donors and cancer patients. Measured with immunoSEQ multiplex PCR; TCRdb has only the in-frame clones, and not every one. This table holds some 130,000 clones, roughly 89% found once. Sequencing used blood. The source of these receptors is a man between 18 and 35 years old in good health.

This chain links TRBV7-9 with TRBJ1-2; tentative D call: TRBD1 (5 bases). The CDR3 is made up of 17 amino acids. The germline gives CDR1 SEHNR, CDR2 FQNEAQ (reference sequence). V lost 3 bases and J lost 2, with 19 bases in between. The CDR3 nucleotides are TGTGCCAGCAGCTTGTATTTGCGTCGTCAGGGAAACTATGGCTACACCTTC. Translation gives CASSLYLRRQGNYGYTF.

This clone turned up a few times. V and J are TRBV6-4 and TRBJ2-1; 8 bases are shared with TRBD2. V was clipped by 7 bases and J by 7 bases; unmatched bases: 12. CDR1 is MRHNA and CDR2 is SNTAGT in the germline V gene. The CDR3 runs to 15 residues. CDR3 DNA sequence: TGTGCCAGCAAAGCCGGGACTAGTCCAGGGAATGAGCAGTTCTTC. Translated: CASKAGTSPGNEQFF.

This sequence joins TRBV2 and TRBJ1-5, with 8 bases lining up with TRBD1. V trimming: 5 bases; J trimming: 3 bases; junction bases outside the gene matches: 6. This CDR3 contains 15 residues. Germline V lookup: CDR1 SNHLY, CDR2 FYNNEI. DNA for the CDR3: TGTGCCAGCAGTTTGGACAGGGTAGCCAATCAGCCCCAGCATTTT. Translated: CASSLDRVANQPQHF. The whole variable domain, remainder taken from reference TRBV2 and TRBJ1-5, is EPEVTQTPSHQVTQMGQEVILRCVPISNHLYFYWYRQILGQKVEFLVSFYNNEISEKSEIFDDQFSVERPDGSNFTLKIRSTKLEDSAMYFCASSLDRVANQPQHFGDGTRLSIL.

This clone was seen only a few times. V is TRBV6-5 and J is TRBJ1-4; tentatively, D is TRBD1 (6 bases). The germline V gene has CDR1 MNHEY and CDR2 SVGAGI. The CDR3 covers 15 residues. V lost 5 bases, J lost 3 bases, and 13 bases lay in between. CDR3 in DNA: TGTGCCAGCAGTCCCTCACAGGGTGCTAATGAAAAACTGTTTTTT. It specifies CASSPSQGANEKLFF.

J is TRBJ2-3 and V is TRBV24-1, with D unresolved. This CDR3 comprises 13 residues. V dropped 3 bases and J dropped 3 bases, with 6 bases sitting between them. Germline loops: CDR1 KGHDR, CDR2 SFDVKD. CDR3 DNA: TGTGCCACCAGTGATGGCCAGACAGATACGCAGTATTTT. This translates into CATSDGQTDTQYF.

This clone was picked up one time. J is TRBJ2-5 and V is TRBV6-5, with TRBD1 identical over 10 bases. V lost 4 bases, J lost 5 bases, and 1 base stayed unmatched. Germline assignment: CDR1 MNHEY and CDR2 SVGAGI. The CDR3 sequence is 13 residues long. CDR3 sequence: CASSLDRGETQYF. The CDR3 DNA follows: TGTGCCAGCAGTTTGGACAGGGGGGAGACCCAGTACTTC.

The V gene is TRBV13, the J gene TRBJ1-3, with D uncertain. The germline V and J ends were trimmed by 4 bases and 2 bases, with 6 bases remaining between them. Germline values: CDR1 PRHDT, CDR2 FYEKMQ (reference sequence). The CDR3 is 13 amino acids. The chain's CDR3 is CASSSGAGNTIYF. The CDR3 DNA is TGTGCCAGCAGCTCCGGGGCTGGAAACACCATATATTTT.

In DNA form, the CDR3 reads TGTGCCAGCAGACCTCTCGCGGGGGACACCCAGAACACTGAAGCTTTCTTT. This gives the protein CASRPLAGDTQNTEAFF. This rearrangement joins TRBV11-2 to TRBJ1-1, with a weak D call TRBD1 (6 bases). V was cut by 6 bases and J by 1 base, with 21 bases left in between. The CDR3 extends over 17 amino acids. Germline CDR1 is SGHAT and CDR2 is FQNNGV.

This clone was seen only a few times. The V call is TRBV5-1, the J call TRBJ1-2; D gene uncertain. With 4 bases removed from V and 4 bases from J, the gap between germline ends came to 11 bases. The germline CDR1 and CDR2 sequences are SGHRS and YFSETQ. CDR3 length: 13 residues. The CDR3, as DNA: TGCGCCAGCAGCCCGGCAGGCCGCTATGGCTACACCTTC. This codes for CASSPAGRYGYTF. Drawing the rest from reference TRBV5-1 and TRBJ1-2, the complete variable domain is KAGVTQTPRYLIKTRGQQVTLSCSPISGHRSVSWYQQTPGQGLQFLFEYFSETQRNKGNFPGRFSGRQFSNSRSEMNVSTLELGDSALYLCASSPAGRYGYTFGSGTRLTVV.

The chain joins TRBV18 to TRBJ1-3; maybe TRBD1 (5 bases). V gave up 2 bases and J gave up 0 bases, with 5 bases separating them. The CDR3 extends over 14 amino acids. CDR1 and CDR2 from the germline V gene are KGHSH and LQKENI. The CDR3, as DNA: TGTGCCAGCTCACCAGGGACCTCTGGAAACACCATATATTTT. This encodes CASSPGTSGNTIYF.

The V call is TRBV12-3 or TRBV12-4, the J call TRBJ1-2; the D gene is possibly TRBD1 (6 bases). The CDR3 sequence is 13 residues long. Trimming removed 4 bases at V and 4 bases at J, with 10 bases between. The CDR3 DNA follows: TGTGCCAGCAGTTCCACAGGGATCTATGGCTACACCTTC. It encodes CASSSTGIYGYTF.

The genes are TRBV9 and TRBJ2-3; perhaps TRBD1 as D (5 bases). V dropped 7 bases and J dropped 1 base, with 16 bases sitting between them. This CDR3 has 15 amino acids. Per the germline V gene, CDR1 is SGDLS and CDR2 is YYNGEE. The CDR3 is CASAKWLGGTDTQYF. The CDR3 DNA reads TGTGCCAGCGCTAAATGGCTAGGGGGCACAGATACGCAGTATTTT.

This rearrangement joins TRBV29-1 to TRBJ1-6; 7 bases map to TRBD1. V gave up 6 bases and J gave up 0 bases; unmatched junction bases: 5. CDR3 length: 15 amino acids. Germline V CDR1 and CDR2: SQVTM, ANQGSEA. CDR3: CSVTQGSSYNSPLHF. The CDR3 DNA follows: TGCAGCGTAACACAGGGGAGCTCCTATAATTCACCCCTCCACTTT.

The chain uses TRBV6-5 and TRBJ2-3, with 9 bases aligning to TRBD1. The CDR3 contains 14 residues. J gave up 0 bases and V 6 bases, and 1 base lay outside the gene matches. CDR1 and CDR2 (germline): MNHEY, SVGAGI. The CDR3 here is CASRTGGSTDTQYF. The DNA for the CDR3 is TGTGCCAGCAGGACAGGGGGTAGCACAGATACGCAGTATTTT.

The rearrangement joins TRBV7-9 to TRBJ2-3, with 8 bases that match TRBD1. V trimming: 5 bases; J trimming: 4 bases; junction bases outside the gene matches: 11. Germline V gives CDR1 SEHNR, CDR2 FQNEAQ (reference sequence). The CDR3 is 16 residues long. The CDR3 region has the DNA TGTGCCAGCAGCGCATGGACAGGGTCAGTGGCAGATACGCAGTATTTT. Protein sequence: CASSAWTGSVADTQYF.

The chain joins TRBV5-5 to TRBJ1-2; TRBD1 matches at 8 bases. Per the germline V gene, CDR1 is SGHKS and CDR2 is YYEKEE (reference sequence). With 4 bases clipped from V and 7 bases from J, the junction kept 3 bases outside the gene matches. This CDR3 has 12 amino acids. CDR3 residues: CASSPGGAGYTF. The CDR3 DNA reads TGTGCCAGCAGCCCAGGGGGCGCTGGCTACACCTTC.

This clone was found once. The chain links TRBV2 to TRBJ2-3, with TRBD2 as a possible D gene (5 bases). Germline lookup yields CDR1 SNHLY and CDR2 FYNNEI. The V end lost 7 bases, the J end lost 8 bases, and 22 bases lay between the germline ends. The CDR3 loop spans 15 amino acids. The CDR3 spells CASTEPPNYAGTQYF. CDR3 DNA: TGTGCCAGCACCGAGCCCCCGAACTATGCGGGTACGCAGTATTTT.

This rearrangement joins TRBV9 to TRBJ1-5; D may be TRBD1 (6 bases). The CDR3 runs 15 residues. Germline V gives CDR1 SGDLS, CDR2 YYNGEE. V was trimmed by 0 bases and J by 3 bases, leaving 10 bases between them. DNA of the CDR3: TGTGCCAGCAGCGTAGGGGGGGGCGCCAATCAGCCCCAGCATTTT. Protein: CASSVGGGANQPQHF. Complete variable domain (other parts from reference TRBV9 and TRBJ1-5): DSGVTQTPKHLITATGQRVTLRCSPRSGDLSVYWYQQSLDQGLQFLIQYYNGEERAKGNILERFSAQQFPDLHSELNLSSLELGDSALYFCASSVGGGANQPQHFGDGTRLSIL.

This chain connects TRBV29-1 to TRBJ1-3; D is uncertain. CDR1 is SQVTM and CDR2 is ANQGSEA in the germline V gene. V lost 6 bases and J lost 0, with 12 bases in between. The CDR3 sequence is 14 residues long. The CDR3 reads CSVGEGLSGNTIYF. The CDR3, as DNA: TGCAGCGTAGGCGAAGGGCTCTCTGGAAACACCATATATTTT. Using reference TRBV29-1 and TRBJ1-3 for the parts outside the CDR3, the full variable domain is SAVISQKPSRDICQRGTSLTIQCQVDSQVTMMFWYRQQPGQSLTLIATANQGSEATYESGFVIDKFPISRPNLTFSTLTVSNMSPEDSSIYLCSVGEGLSGNTIYFGEGSWLTVV.

As concerns this clone: The junction and the germline gene differ at one end; a read error may be behind it. Other DNA sequences in the sample encode the same CDR3. The rearrangement uses TRBV2 and TRBJ2-5; D remains unclear. The CDR3 extends over 14 amino acids. Germline-derived CDR1 and CDR2 are SNHLY and FYNNEI. The CDR3 is CASSVGRNQETQYF. The CDR3 DNA is TGTGCCAGCAGTGTCGGGCGGAACCAGGAGACCCAGTACTTC.

The genes are TRBV4-1 and TRBJ2-5; 9 bases line up with TRBD1. Germline trimming cut 2 bases from V and 4 bases from J; bases unmatched to any gene: 11. This CDR3 contains 17 residues. The germline V gene encodes CDR1 MGHRA and CDR2 YSYEKL. The CDR3 spells CASSQSDRGAVRETQYF. The CDR3 nucleotides read TGCGCCAGCAGCCAATCGGACAGGGGCGCGGTTCGAGAGACCCAGTACTTC.

This chain uses TRBV9 with TRBJ2-1; 7 bases are a match to TRBD1. Germline lookup yields CDR1 SGDLS and CDR2 YYNGEE. CDR3 length equals 15 residues. Trimming at V came to 7 bases and at J to 6 bases, leaving 13 bases not matched to a gene. The CDR3 region has the DNA TGTGCCAGCTCTACAGGGGCCGCTCCATTCAATGAGCAGTTCTTC. As protein: CASSTGAAPFNEQFF.

This clone has just one count. The rearrangement uses TRBV3-1 (or the pseudogene TRBV3-2) and TRBJ1-6; D unclear. The germline V and J ends were trimmed by 0 bases and 3 bases, with 6 bases remaining between them. Germline V gene lookup returns CDR1 LGHDT and CDR2 YNNKEL (reference sequence). The CDR3 runs 15 residues. The CDR3 sequence is CASSQEGLYNSPLHF. The CDR3 coding sequence is TGTGCCAGCAGCCAAGAAGGCCTCTATAATTCACCCCTCCACTTT.

The chain recombines TRBV12-3 or TRBV12-4 with TRBJ1-1; D remains unclear. The CDR3 totals 12 residues. Trimming took off 5 bases at V and 0 bases at J, with 4 bases between the two ends. The CDR3: CASSPLNTEAFF. CDR3 nucleotide sequence: TGTGCCAGCAGTCCTCTGAACACTGAAGCTTTCTTT.

The CDR3 is CASSKSGTGNEKLFF. The CDR3 nucleotides are TGTGCCAGCAGCAAGTCCGGGACAGGGAATGAAAAACTGTTTTTT. J is TRBJ1-4 and V is TRBV9, with 9 positions matching TRBD1. With V trimmed by 4 bases and J by 5 bases, 6 bases remained unmatched. The CDR3 covers 15 residues. The germline V gene encodes CDR1 SGDLS and CDR2 YYNGEE.

The rearrangement joins TRBV7-9 to TRBJ2-7; maybe TRBD2 (5 bases). Trimming removed 5 bases from V and 3 bases from J, with 11 bases in between. Germline-derived CDR1 and CDR2 are SEHNR and FQNEAQ (reference sequence). The CDR3 runs to 13 residues. The CDR3 is CASSKLEDYEQYF. The CDR3 DNA sequence: TGTGCCAGCAGCAAACTAGAGGACTACGAGCAGTACTTC.

The rearrangement links TRBV2 to TRBJ1-6; weak D call: TRBD1 (6 bases). CDR1 is SNHLY, CDR2 FYNNEI, per germline. The CDR3 consists of 16 residues. Trimming removed 6 bases from V and 6 bases from J, with 18 bases in between. CDR3 in amino acids: CASSSRAGVTNSPLHF. DNA of the CDR3: TGTGCCAGCAGCTCGCGGGCAGGGGTGACTAATTCACCCCTCCACTTT.

The genes are TRBV10-1 and TRBJ1-2, with no clear D. Per germline, CDR1 WNHNN and CDR2 SYGVQD (reference sequence). The CDR3 covers 14 residues. Trimming stripped 2 bases from V and 4 bases from J, with 11 bases between. CDR3 DNA: TGCGCCAGCAGTGAGGAAGGAGCGGCCTATGGCTACACCTTC. It translates to CASSEEGAAYGYTF.

The V and J genes are TRBV19 and TRBJ1-1; the D gene is possibly TRBD1 (6 bases). Germline V lookup: CDR1 LNHDA, CDR2 SQIVND (reference sequence). This CDR3 region has 14 residues. V shed 5 bases and J shed 4 bases, with 14 bases lying between them. This CDR3 is CASSPGGGGTEAFF. The CDR3 DNA reads as TGTGCCAGTAGTCCGGGGGGGGGCGGCACTGAAGCTTTCTTT.

The chain links TRBV2 to TRBJ2-7; D may be TRBD1 or TRBD2 (6 bases each). The CDR3 is made up of 15 amino acids. V lost 5 bases and J 6 bases, leaving 20 bases between the germline ends. The germline gives CDR1 SNHLY, CDR2 FYNNEI. The CDR3 reads CASSYDRGSRGEQYF. The CDR3 nucleotides read TGTGCCAGCAGTTATGATCGGGGGTCCAGGGGCGAGCAGTACTTC.

The rearrangement uses TRBV6-2 or TRBV6-3 and TRBJ2-5, with no clear D. V lost 5 bases, J lost 9 bases, and 13 bases lay in between. Germline CDR1 is MNHEY and CDR2 is SVGEGT. CDR3 size: 12 residues. The CDR3 reads CASSLAFGPQYF. CDR3 sequence (DNA): TGTGCCAGCAGTCTGGCCTTTGGGCCCCAGTACTTC.